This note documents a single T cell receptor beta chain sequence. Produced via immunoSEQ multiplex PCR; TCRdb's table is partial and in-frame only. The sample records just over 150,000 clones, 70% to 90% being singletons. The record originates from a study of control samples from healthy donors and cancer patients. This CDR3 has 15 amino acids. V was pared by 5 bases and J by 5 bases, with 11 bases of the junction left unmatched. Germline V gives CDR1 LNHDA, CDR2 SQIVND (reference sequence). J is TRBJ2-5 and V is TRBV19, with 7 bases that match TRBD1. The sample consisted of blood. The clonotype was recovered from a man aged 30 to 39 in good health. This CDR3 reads CASSPDRLSGETQYF. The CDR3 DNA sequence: TGTGCCAGTAGTCCGGACAGGTTATCGGGGGAGACCCAGTACTTC.